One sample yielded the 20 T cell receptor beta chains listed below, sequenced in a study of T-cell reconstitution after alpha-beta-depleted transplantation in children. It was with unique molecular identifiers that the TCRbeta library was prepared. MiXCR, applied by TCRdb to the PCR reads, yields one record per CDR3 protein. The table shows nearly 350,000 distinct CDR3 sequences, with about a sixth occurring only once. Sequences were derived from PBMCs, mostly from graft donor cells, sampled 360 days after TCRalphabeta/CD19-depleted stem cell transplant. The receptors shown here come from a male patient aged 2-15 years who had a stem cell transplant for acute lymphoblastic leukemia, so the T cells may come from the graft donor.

CDR3 in DNA: TGTGCCAGCAGCTCTAGCGGGCTCTGCTACAATGAGCAGTTCTTC. Translation: CASSSSGLCYNEQFF. The chain couples TRBV16 to TRBJ2-1; 8 positions match TRBD2. The trim removed 5 bases at V and 3 bases at J, leaving 6 bases unmatched. The CDR3 totals 15 residues. Per the germline V gene, CDR1 is KGHSY and CDR2 is FQNENV.

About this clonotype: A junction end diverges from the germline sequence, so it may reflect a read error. This chain's CDR3 is CASRQGKLFYEQYF. The CDR3 DNA is TGCGCCAGCAGACAAGGAAAACTTTTCTACGAGCAGTACTTC. V is TRBV4-3 and J is TRBJ2-7, with unresolved D. The CDR3 is made up of 14 amino acids. Germline lookup yields CDR1 LGHNA and CDR2 YSLEER.

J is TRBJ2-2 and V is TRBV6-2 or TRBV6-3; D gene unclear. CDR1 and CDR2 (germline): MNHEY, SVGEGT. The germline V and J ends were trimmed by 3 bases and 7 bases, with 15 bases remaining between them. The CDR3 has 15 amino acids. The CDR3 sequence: CASSYLIPHGGELFF. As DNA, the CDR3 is TGTGCCAGCAGTTATCTAATCCCACATGGCGGGGAGCTGTTTTTT.

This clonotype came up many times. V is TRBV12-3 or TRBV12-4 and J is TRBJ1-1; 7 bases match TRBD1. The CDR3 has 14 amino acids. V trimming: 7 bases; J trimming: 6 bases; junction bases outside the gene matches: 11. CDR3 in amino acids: CASKGAEGLSEAFF. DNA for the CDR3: TGTGCCAGCAAGGGGGCTGAGGGGCTTTCTGAAGCTTTCTTT.

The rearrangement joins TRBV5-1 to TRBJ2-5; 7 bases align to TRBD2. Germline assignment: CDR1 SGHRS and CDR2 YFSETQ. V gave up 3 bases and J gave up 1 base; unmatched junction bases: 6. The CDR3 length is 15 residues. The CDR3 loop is CASSWGGQLQETQYF. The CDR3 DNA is TGCGCCAGCAGCTGGGGGGGTCAGCTCCAAGAGACCCAGTACTTC.

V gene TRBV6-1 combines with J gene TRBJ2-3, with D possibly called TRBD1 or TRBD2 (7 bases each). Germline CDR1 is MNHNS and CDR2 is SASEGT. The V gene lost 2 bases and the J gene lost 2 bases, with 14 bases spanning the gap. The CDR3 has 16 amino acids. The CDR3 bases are TGTGCCAGCAGTGAAAGGGGAGGGGGCCTCACAGATACGCAGTATTTT. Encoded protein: CASSERGGGLTDTQYF.

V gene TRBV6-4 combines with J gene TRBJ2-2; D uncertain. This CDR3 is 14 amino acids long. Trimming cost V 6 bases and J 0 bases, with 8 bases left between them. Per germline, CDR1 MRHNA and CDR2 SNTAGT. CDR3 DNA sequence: TGTGCCAGCAGGGAGTTCCCGAACACCGGGGAGCTGTTTTTT. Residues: CASREFPNTGELFF.

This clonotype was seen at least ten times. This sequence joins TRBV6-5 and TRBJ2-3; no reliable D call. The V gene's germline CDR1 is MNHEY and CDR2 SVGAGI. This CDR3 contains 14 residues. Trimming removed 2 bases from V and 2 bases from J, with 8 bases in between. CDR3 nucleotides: TGTGCCAGCAGTTACAGTGGATTCACAGATACGCAGTATTTT. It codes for CASSYSGFTDTQYF.

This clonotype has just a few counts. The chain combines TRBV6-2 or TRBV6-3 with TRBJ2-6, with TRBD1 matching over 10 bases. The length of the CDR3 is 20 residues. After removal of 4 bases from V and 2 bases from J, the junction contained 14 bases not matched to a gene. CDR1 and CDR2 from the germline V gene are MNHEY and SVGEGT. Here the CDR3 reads CASSLLTGTGDRPGANVLTF. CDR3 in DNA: TGTGCCAGCAGTTTGCTTACCGGGACAGGGGATCGCCCTGGGGCCAACGTCCTGACTTTC.

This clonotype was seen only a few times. CDR3 loop: CATSDPPGNEQFF. In DNA, the CDR3 is TGTGCCACCAGTGACCCCCCGGGGAATGAGCAGTTCTTC. The chain joins TRBV24-1 to TRBJ2-1; possible D gene TRBD2, 5 bases. V lost 4 bases, J lost 7 bases, and 10 bases lay in between. CDR3 length: 13 residues. Germline CDR1 KGHDR, CDR2 SFDVKD.

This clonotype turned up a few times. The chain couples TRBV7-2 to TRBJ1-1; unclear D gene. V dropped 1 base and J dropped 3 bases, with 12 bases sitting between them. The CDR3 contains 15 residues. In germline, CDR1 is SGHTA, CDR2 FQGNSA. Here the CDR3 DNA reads TGTGCCAGCAGCTTAGGATCCCCCGTCTACACTGAAGCTTTCTTT. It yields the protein CASSLGSPVYTEAFF.

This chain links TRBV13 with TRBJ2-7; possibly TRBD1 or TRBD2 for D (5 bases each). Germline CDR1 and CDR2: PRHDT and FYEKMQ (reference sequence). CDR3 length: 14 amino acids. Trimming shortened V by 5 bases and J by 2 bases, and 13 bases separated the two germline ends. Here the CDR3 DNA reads TGTGCCAGCAGCCCGGGACGCTTCGCCTACGAGCAGTACTTC. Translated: CASSPGRFAYEQYF.

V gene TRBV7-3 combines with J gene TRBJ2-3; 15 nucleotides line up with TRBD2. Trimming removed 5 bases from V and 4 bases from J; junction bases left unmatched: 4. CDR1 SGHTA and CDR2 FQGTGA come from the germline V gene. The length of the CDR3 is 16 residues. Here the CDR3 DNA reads TGTGCCAGCAGCCCTGGACTAGCGGGAGGGTCAGATACGCAGTATTTT. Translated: CASSPGLAGGSDTQYF.

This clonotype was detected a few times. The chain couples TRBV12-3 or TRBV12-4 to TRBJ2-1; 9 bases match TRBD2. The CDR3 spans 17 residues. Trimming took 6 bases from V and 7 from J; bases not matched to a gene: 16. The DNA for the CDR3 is TGTGCCAGCAGCCCTCCTACAGGGGCGGGAGGGGCAAATGAGCAGTTCTTC. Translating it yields CASSPPTGAGGANEQFF.

DNA of the CDR3: TGTGCCAGCAGCCCCCTGGCGGTGCTCTCCTACAATGAGCAGTTCTTC. Protein sequence: CASSPLAVLSYNEQFF. This chain connects TRBV7-4 to TRBJ2-1; D ambiguous. The V gene's germline CDR1 is SGHVT and CDR2 SQSDAQ. The CDR3 runs to 16 residues. V shed 5 bases and J shed 0 bases, with 14 bases lying between them.

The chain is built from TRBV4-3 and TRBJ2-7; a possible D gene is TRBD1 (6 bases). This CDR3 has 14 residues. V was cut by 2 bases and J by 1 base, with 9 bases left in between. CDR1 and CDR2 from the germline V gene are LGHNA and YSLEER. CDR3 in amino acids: CASSQIRGSYEQYF. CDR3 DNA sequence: TGCGCCAGCAGCCAAATAAGGGGGTCCTACGAGCAGTACTTC.

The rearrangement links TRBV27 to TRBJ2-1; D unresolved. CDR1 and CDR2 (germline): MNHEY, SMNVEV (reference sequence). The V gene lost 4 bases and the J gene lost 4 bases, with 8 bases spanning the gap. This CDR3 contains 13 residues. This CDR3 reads CASSYGPYNEQFF. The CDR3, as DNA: TGTGCCAGCAGTTACGGGCCGTACAATGAGCAGTTCTTC.

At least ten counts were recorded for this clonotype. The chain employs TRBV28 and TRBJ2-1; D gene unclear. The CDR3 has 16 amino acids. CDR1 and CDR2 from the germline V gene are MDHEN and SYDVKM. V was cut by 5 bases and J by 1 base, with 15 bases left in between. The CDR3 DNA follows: TGTGCCAGCAGTAAAAAGGGCGTGGGATCCTACAATGAGCAGTTCTTC. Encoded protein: CASSKKGVGSYNEQFF.

The CDR3 region has the DNA TGCGCCAGCAGCCGCTCGGGACTAGTGAATGAGCAGTTCTTC. It is translated as CASSRSGLVNEQFF. The V gene is TRBV5-1, the J gene TRBJ2-1; 8 bases map to TRBD2. Germline CDR1 SGHRS, CDR2 YFSETQ. The V and J ends lost 4 bases and 7 bases, in that order; junction bases with no gene match: 7. The CDR3 totals 14 residues.

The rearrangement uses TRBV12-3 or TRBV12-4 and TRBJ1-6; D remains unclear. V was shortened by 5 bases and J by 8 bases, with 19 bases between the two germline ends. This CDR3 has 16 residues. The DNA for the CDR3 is TGTGCCAGCAGTCCAGCCTCCGTGTCGTTCTATTCACCCCTCCACTTT. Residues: CASSPASVSFYSPLHF.